Following are 15 T cell receptor beta chains from one sample sequenced in a study of blood T cell repertoires in COVID-19. This table comes from immunoSEQ multiplex PCR, and its TCRdb copy is limited to in-frame clones, with some not included. The sample holds approximately 26,000 clones, roughly 90% seen once. Sample: peripheral blood. The receptors stem from a human donor in a cohort sampled during active COVID-19.

The chain links TRBV5-1 to TRBJ2-1; 8 positions agree with TRBD2. The J segment lost 8 bases and the V segment lost 0 bases, leaving 7 bases of the junction unmatched. The CDR3 spans 15 residues. Germline CDR1 and CDR2: SGHRS and YFSETQ. CDR3 bases: TGCGCCAGCAGCTTGGAGGCCGGGGGGGTGCATGAGCAGTTCTTC. It yields the protein CASSLEAGGVHEQFF.

The gene calls are TRBV19 and TRBJ2-7, with 7 positions matching TRBD1. V shed 5 bases and J 2 bases; nucleotides not matched to a gene: 9. CDR3 length: 15 residues. Germline V gives CDR1 LNHDA, CDR2 SQIVND (reference sequence). The CDR3 sequence is CASSATGTVAYEQYF. The DNA of the CDR3 is TGTGCCAGTAGTGCTACCGGGACAGTGGCCTACGAGCAGTACTTC.

J is TRBJ1-2 and V is TRBV20-1; D gene uncertain. The V end was cut by 1 base, the J end by 6 bases, with 6 bases between. This CDR3 has 11 residues. CDR1 and CDR2 from the germline V gene are DFQATT and SNEGSKA (reference sequence). The DNA for the CDR3 is TGCAGTGCTAGAGGAATAGATGGCTACACCTTC. Protein product: CSARGIDGYTF.

This chain joins TRBV29-1 and TRBJ2-5; possibly TRBD2 for D (5 bases). CDR1 is SQVTM and CDR2 is ANQGSEA in the germline V gene. Trimming shortened V by 4 bases and J by 1 base, and 16 bases separated the two germline ends. The CDR3 runs 15 residues. The DNA of the CDR3 is TGCAGCGTTGTCTCAACTAGGAATGCCCAAGAGACCCAGTACTTC. This gives the protein CSVVSTRNAQETQYF.

There are a few counts of this clone. Written as DNA, the CDR3 is TGTGCCAGCAGTTTCGTCAGGGGGCACACCGGGGAGCTGTTTTTT. It translates to CASSFVRGHTGELFF. The rearrangement links TRBV6-5 to TRBJ2-2; TRBD1 agrees at 8 bases. There are 15 residues in the CDR3. The trim removed 4 bases at V and 3 bases at J, leaving 4 bases unmatched. Germline loops: CDR1 MNHEY, CDR2 SVGAGI.

V usage is TRBV28 and J usage is TRBJ1-5; 12 bases line up with TRBD1. V was pared by 7 bases and J by 7 bases, with 11 bases of the junction left unmatched. There are 16 residues in the CDR3. Germline V gives CDR1 MDHEN, CDR2 SYDVKM. In DNA, the CDR3 is TGTGCCAGCACCCGGGGACAGGGGGCGAGCGGGCAGCCCCAGCATTTT. Protein: CASTRGQGASGQPQHF.

V is TRBV28 and J is TRBJ1-3; D ambiguous. The CDR3 totals 13 residues. V dropped 1 base and J dropped 6 bases, with 7 bases sitting between them. Germline V gives CDR1 MDHEN, CDR2 SYDVKM. CDR3: CASSLSGLNTIYF. As DNA, the CDR3 is TGTGCCAGCAGTTTATCAGGTCTAAACACCATATATTTT.

The V gene is TRBV19, the J gene TRBJ1-2; no reliable D call. V was clipped by 6 bases and J by 3 bases, with 14 bases between them. Germline CDR1 is LNHDA and CDR2 is SQIVND (reference sequence). This CDR3 comprises 14 residues. The CDR3, as DNA: TGTGCCAGTAGCCCTAACCTGGGCGACTATGGCTACACCTTC. It yields the protein CASSPNLGDYGYTF.

This clone was recorded only once. The chain uses TRBV6-6 and TRBJ2-7; 10 bases are a match to TRBD1. Trimming removed 8 bases from V and 6 bases from J; junction bases left unmatched: 10. This CDR3 is 14 amino acids long. Germline CDR1 and CDR2: MNHNY and SVGAGI (reference sequence). CDR3 loop: CASDLGQGLGEQYF. The CDR3 region has the DNA TGTGCCAGCGACCTGGGACAGGGGCTAGGCGAGCAGTACTTC.

J is TRBJ2-1 and V is TRBV29-1, with 10 bases identical to TRBD2. Germline trimming cut 6 bases from V and 8 bases from J; bases unmatched to any gene: 13. The CDR3 spans 15 residues. The V gene's germline CDR1 is SQVTM and CDR2 ANQGSEA. CDR3 bases: TGCAGCGTAAGCGGGGGGGCAATTCCTGGGGATGAGCAGTTCTTC. Amino acids: CSVSGGAIPGDEQFF.

This sequence joins TRBV10-3 and TRBJ2-7; 14 bases agree with TRBD2. The ends lost 6 bases at V and 6 bases at J; junction bases unmatched: 1. Germline CDR1 ENHRY, CDR2 SYGVKD. CDR3 length: 13 residues. The CDR3: CAIRGLAGAEQYF. The CDR3 DNA reads TGTGCCATCAGGGGACTAGCGGGAGCCGAGCAGTACTTC.

CDR3 DNA sequence: TGTGCCAGTAGTATTGTCGGGGGGAACACCGGGGAGCTGTTTTTT. This codes for CASSIVGGNTGELFF. This chain joins TRBV19 and TRBJ2-2; D might be TRBD2 (6 bases). Trimming took off 3 bases at V and 1 base at J, with 9 bases between the two ends. The CDR3 has 15 amino acids. The germline V gene has CDR1 LNHDA and CDR2 SQIVND (reference sequence). The entire variable domain, with the rest obtained from reference TRBV19 and TRBJ2-2, is as follows: DGGITQSPKYLFRKEGQNVTLSCEQNLNHDAMYWYRQDPGQGLRLIYYSQIVNDFQKGDIAEGYSVSREKKESFPLTVTSAQKNPTAFYLCASSIVGGNTGELFFGEGSRLTVL.

The chain carries TRBV9 and TRBJ2-5; a possible D gene is TRBD2 (5 bases). The germline V and J ends were trimmed by 2 bases and 2 bases, with 7 bases remaining between them. This CDR3 region has 13 residues. Germline CDR1 and CDR2: SGDLS and YYNGEE. The DNA for the CDR3 is TGTGCCAGCAGCGTGGGAGCTCAAGAGACCCAGTACTTC. Amino acids: CASSVGAQETQYF.

The rearrangement uses TRBV10-3 and TRBJ2-1, with 11 bases that match TRBD1. CDR1 and CDR2 (germline): ENHRY, SYGVKD. After removal of 6 bases from V and 6 bases from J, the junction contained 10 bases not matched to a gene. This CDR3 spans 16 amino acids. The CDR3 loop is CAIRTPGTGGGNEQFF. The CDR3 coding sequence is TGTGCCATCAGGACCCCCGGGACAGGGGGTGGCAATGAGCAGTTCTTC.

This chain uses TRBV5-1 with TRBJ2-3; 10 bases are shared with TRBD2. The V segment lost 0 bases and the J segment 5 bases; nucleotides outside the gene matches: 9. Germline CDR1 SGHRS, CDR2 YFSETQ. CDR3 size: 17 residues. This CDR3 reads CASSLALLAGVGDTQYF. In DNA form, the CDR3 reads TGCGCCAGCAGCTTGGCCCTCCTAGCGGGAGTCGGAGATACGCAGTATTTT.